This T cell receptor (beta chain) was identified in a study of blood T cells in healthy people across ages. For the second PCR, which ran for about 6 to 11 cycles, a sample-barcoded 5' primer and a J-beta primer mix were used. Unique molecular identifiers of 12 random nucleotides labeled each cDNA. TCRdb processed the 5' RACE reads anew with MiXCR; each CDR3 protein has one entry. The table lists about 640,000 distinct CDR3 sequences, approximately 30% of them singletons. The CDR3 is 16 amino acids. Germline-derived CDR1 and CDR2 are SGHRS and YFSETQ. As to this clonotype: This may stem from a read error, because a much larger clone lies one nucleotide away.

The specimen was blood. The chain combines TRBV5-1 with TRBJ1-2; 10 bases are a match to TRBD1. This TCR came from a woman at least 80 years old in good health. CDR3 sequence: CASSLGQGAANYGCTF. CDR3 DNA: TGCGCCAGCAGCTTGGGACAGGGGGCCGCTAACTATGGCTGCACCTTC.